This T cell receptor beta chain was captured in a study of cytomegalovirus exposure and HLA in healthy donors. Study information: The same platform was used for the 120 validation repertoires and the roughly 720 first-cohort repertoires, a later analysis reported.

The V gene's germline CDR1 is SGHNT and CDR2 YYREEE (reference sequence). The CDR3 length is 15 residues. Trimming took 4 bases from V and 0 from J; bases not matched to a gene: 6. The table came from immunoSEQ multiplex PCR; TCRdb's copy has only in-frame clones and leaves some out. This sample has approximately 120,000 clones, with around 90% found just once. Whole-study results and caveats: High sensitivity and specificity were reportedly achieved when the classifier diagnosed cytomegalovirus status.

About this clone itself: Its antigen is as yet unknown.

The chain has TRBV5-4 and TRBJ2-7; 8 bases fit TRBD1. Sequenced: PBMCs. The sequence was obtained from a woman younger than 30 in good health and CMV-seronegative. CDR3 amino acids: CASSTRTGSSYEQYF. CDR3 sequence (DNA): TGTGCCAGCAGCACGAGGACAGGGAGCTCCTACGAGCAGTACTTC.